This passage covers 17 T cell receptor beta chains from one sample sequenced in a study of T-cell reconstitution after alpha-beta-depleted transplantation in children. Unique molecular identifiers were used in preparing the TCRbeta library. MiXCR, run by TCRdb on the PCR reads, gives a single entry per CDR3 protein. The sample includes 500,000 to 600,000 distinct CDR3 sequences, about 18% of them seen just once. The input for sequencing was PBMCs from the stem cell graft donor, taken from the stem cell graft. The receptors originated from a human donor who donated a stem cell graft to a child with acute lymphoblastic leukemia.

This clonotype has a handful of counts. The V gene is TRBV13, the J gene TRBJ2-7; TRBD1 matches 12 bases. This CDR3 region has 16 residues. Germline V lookup: CDR1 PRHDT, CDR2 FYEKMQ (reference sequence). Trimming removed 5 bases from V and 7 bases from J; junction bases left unmatched: 12. The CDR3 sequence is CASSLSPGQGAGEQYF. The DNA of the CDR3 is TGTGCCAGCAGCCTCAGCCCGGGACAGGGGGCTGGGGAGCAGTACTTC.

There are a few counts of this clonotype. V and J are TRBV25-1 and TRBJ2-1; 9 bases map to TRBD1. This CDR3 has 20 residues. Germline CDR1 reads MGHDK; CDR2 reads SYGVNS. J lost 0 bases, V lost 2 bases, and 14 bases had no gene match. The CDR3 bases are TGTGCCAGCAGTGAAAAAGGGACAGGGTCGGGGGATGCCTCCTACAATGAGCAGTTCTTC. Protein sequence: CASSEKGTGSGDASYNEQFF.

This sequence joins TRBV14 and TRBJ2-5; possible D gene TRBD1, 5 bases. V dropped 0 bases and J dropped 1 base, with 9 bases sitting between them. The CDR3 extends over 15 amino acids. Germline V CDR1 and CDR2: SGHDN, FVKESK. The CDR3 here is CASSQEGAPQETQYF. In DNA form, the CDR3 reads TGTGCCAGCAGCCAAGAAGGGGCCCCCCAAGAGACCCAGTACTTC.

This clonotype was picked up a small number of times. The V and J genes are TRBV29-1 and TRBJ2-2; D may match TRBD1 or TRBD2 (5 bases each). Trimming stripped 4 bases from V and 0 bases from J, with 9 bases between. The CDR3 is made up of 14 amino acids. The germline V gene encodes CDR1 SQVTM and CDR2 ANQGSEA. DNA for the CDR3: TGCAGCGTTGCCGGGACCTCGAACACCGGGGAGCTGTTTTTT. It is translated as CSVAGTSNTGELFF.

The chain has TRBV9 and TRBJ2-7, with TRBD2 matching over 15 bases. This CDR3 is 19 amino acids long. V shed 3 bases and J 4 bases; nucleotides not matched to a gene: 14. CDR1 is SGDLS, CDR2 YYNGEE, per germline. CDR3 sequence reads: CASSAGTSGRRNRFYEQYF. The CDR3 DNA sequence: TGTGCCAGCAGCGCCGGGACTAGCGGGAGGAGAAATCGATTTTACGAGCAGTACTTC.

The chain recombines TRBV30 with TRBJ1-1, with 8 nucleotides matching TRBD1. The V gene end was trimmed by 4 bases and the J gene end by 7 bases; junction bases not matched to a gene: 14. Germline CDR1 GTSNPN, CDR2 SVGIG (reference sequence). This CDR3 region has 15 residues. CDR3 sequence: CAWKRRGTGGFEAFF. The CDR3 DNA follows: TGTGCCTGGAAGAGGAGAGGGACAGGAGGCTTTGAAGCTTTCTTT.

Only a few counts were recorded for this clonotype. The CDR3 here is CASSLRDNRYNEQFF. CDR3 in DNA: TGTGCCAGCAGCCTCCGGGACAACCGCTACAATGAGCAGTTCTTC. The chain is built from TRBV7-2 and TRBJ2-1; D is perhaps TRBD1 (6 bases). The germline V gene encodes CDR1 SGHTA and CDR2 FQGNSA. V was pared by 5 bases and J by 3 bases, with 14 bases between. The CDR3 totals 15 residues.

The gene calls are TRBV20-1 and TRBJ1-5, with 8 bases lining up with TRBD1. CDR1 is DFQATT and CDR2 is SNEGSKA in the germline V gene (reference sequence). The junction had 15 bases not matched to a gene; V was cut back by 0 bases and J by 5 bases. The CDR3 extends over 18 amino acids. Here the CDR3 DNA reads TGCAGTGCTAGAGAGCCAGGGGGCGCTTTTACCGCCTATCAGCCCCAGCATTTT. This codes for CSAREPGGAFTAYQPQHF.

In its sample, this clonotype was seen once. This rearrangement joins TRBV5-1 to TRBJ1-1, with TRBD1 matching 10 bases. CDR3 size: 19 residues. The V gene end was trimmed by 1 base and the J gene end by 0 bases; junction bases not matched to a gene: 12. The germline V gene has CDR1 SGHRS and CDR2 YFSETQ. For the CDR3, the DNA is TGCGCCAGCAGCTTGAGAGATCCGAGACAGGGGGCTTTGAACACTGAAGCTTTCTTT. Translated, it gives CASSLRDPRQGALNTEAFF.

V and J are TRBV14 and TRBJ1-1, with D tentatively TRBD1 (5 bases). Trimming stripped 2 bases from V and 8 bases from J, with 6 bases between. CDR1 SGHDN and CDR2 FVKESK come from the germline V gene. The CDR3 spans 11 residues. CDR3: CASSQWTEAFF. The CDR3 DNA is TGTGCCAGCAGCCAATGGACAGAAGCTTTCTTT.

V is TRBV7-9 and J is TRBJ2-2; 9 bases are a match to TRBD1. Germline V gene data show CDR1 as SEHNR and CDR2 as FQNEAQ (reference sequence). The CDR3 covers 15 residues. V was clipped by 3 bases and J by 4 bases; unmatched bases: 3. The CDR3 loop is CASSLGTGSTGELFF. The CDR3 DNA sequence: TGTGCCAGCAGCTTGGGGACAGGGAGCACCGGGGAGCTGTTTTTT.

This sequence joins TRBV18 and TRBJ1-2; weak D call: TRBD1 (6 bases). The CDR3 is 13 amino acids. With 3 bases removed from V and 8 bases from J, the gap between germline ends came to 13 bases. Per the germline V gene, CDR1 is KGHSH and CDR2 is LQKENI. Here the CDR3 reads CASSPWRGYGYTF. In DNA form, the CDR3 reads TGTGCCAGCTCACCGTGGAGGGGGTACGGCTACACCTTC.

The V and J genes are TRBV19 and TRBJ1-5; tentative D call: TRBD1 (5 bases). The CDR3 is made up of 13 amino acids. V dropped 3 bases and J dropped 7 bases, with 10 bases sitting between them. Germline loops: CDR1 LNHDA, CDR2 SQIVND (reference sequence). CDR3 loop: CASSIPGWQPQHF. CDR3 bases: TGTGCCAGTAGTATCCCAGGGTGGCAGCCCCAGCATTTT.

The CDR3: CASSIPPGRGVNEQFF. CDR3 coding DNA: TGTGCCAGCAGCATACCACCGGGTAGGGGAGTTAATGAGCAGTTCTTC. This chain joins TRBV7-9 and TRBJ2-1; D might be TRBD1 or TRBD2, each matching 5 bases. The CDR3 loop spans 16 amino acids. V lost 5 bases, J lost 7 bases, and 21 bases lay in between. From germline, CDR1 is SEHNR and CDR2 FQNEAQ (reference sequence). Using reference TRBV7-9 and TRBJ2-1 for the parts outside the CDR3, the full variable domain is DTGVSQNPRHKITKRGQNVTFRCDPISEHNRLYWYRQTLGQGPEFLTYFQNEAQLEKSRLLSDRFSAERPKGSFSTLEIQRTEQGDSAMYLCASSIPPGRGVNEQFFGPGTRLTVL.

The CDR3 region has the DNA TGTGCCAGCAGCTTATTTCCTAGCGGGAGGGCCAGGGAGCAGTACTTC. Its translation: CASSLFPSGRAREQYF. The chain employs TRBV12-3 or TRBV12-4 and TRBJ2-7, with 12 bases matching TRBD2. The V and J ends lost 6 bases and 7 bases, in that order; junction bases with no gene match: 13. The CDR3 has 16 amino acids.

The genes are TRBV7-9 and TRBJ1-1, with a tentative D call TRBD1 (5 bases). Germline CDR1 reads SEHNR; CDR2 reads FQNEAQ (reference sequence). The CDR3 loop spans 15 amino acids. Trimming removed 1 base from V and 1 base from J, with 10 bases in between. The CDR3 reads CASSLDRRGNTEAFF. DNA of the CDR3: TGTGCCAGCAGCTTAGATCGGAGGGGGAACACTGAAGCTTTCTTT.

A few counts support this clonotype. The CDR3 reads CASSGGGIYYNEQFF. The CDR3 bases are TGCGCCAGCAGCGGCGGGGGTATCTACTACAATGAGCAGTTCTTC. This rearrangement joins TRBV5-1 to TRBJ2-1, with TRBD2 identical over 7 bases. This CDR3 spans 15 amino acids. Germline CDR1 is SGHRS and CDR2 is YFSETQ. Trimming removed 4 bases from V and 3 bases from J; junction bases left unmatched: 7.